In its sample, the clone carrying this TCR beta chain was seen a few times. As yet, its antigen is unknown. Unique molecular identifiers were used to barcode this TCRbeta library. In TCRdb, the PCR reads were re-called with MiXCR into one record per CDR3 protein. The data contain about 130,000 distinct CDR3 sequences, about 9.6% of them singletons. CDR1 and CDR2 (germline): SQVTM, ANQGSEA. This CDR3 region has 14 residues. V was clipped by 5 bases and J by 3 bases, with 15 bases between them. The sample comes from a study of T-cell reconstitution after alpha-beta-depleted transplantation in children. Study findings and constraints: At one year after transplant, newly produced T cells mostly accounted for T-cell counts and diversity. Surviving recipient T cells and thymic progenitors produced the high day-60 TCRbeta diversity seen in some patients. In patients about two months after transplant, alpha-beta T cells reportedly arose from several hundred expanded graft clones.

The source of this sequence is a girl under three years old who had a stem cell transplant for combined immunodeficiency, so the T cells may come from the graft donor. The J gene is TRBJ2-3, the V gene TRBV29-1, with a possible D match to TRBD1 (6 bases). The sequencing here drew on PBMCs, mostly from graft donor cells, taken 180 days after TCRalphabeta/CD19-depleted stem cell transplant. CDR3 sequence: CSVTTYRETDTQYF. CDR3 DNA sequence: TGCAGCGTTACGACGTACAGGGAAACAGATACGCAGTATTTT.